The clone carrying this T cell receptor beta chain was observed a handful of times. The germline CDR1 and CDR2 sequences are LNHDA and SQIVND (reference sequence). Trimming cost V 7 bases and J 2 bases, with 6 bases left between them. This CDR3 spans 12 amino acids. The sample belongs to a study of identical twins' blood T cells. About the study: Around twelve libraries, six alpha and six beta, gave 50 million to 55 million reads.

All three twin pairs grew up together with likely shared infections and vaccines. TCRdb fed the 5' RACE reads into MiXCR, producing one record per CDR3 protein. The sample yields around 380,000 distinct CDR3 sequences, about 28% seen once. The chain has TRBV19 and TRBJ1-5; D gene uncertain. The TCR sequence derives from a woman aged 18 to 55 in good health. The specimen was PBMCs. CDR3 amino acids: CASMGGNQPQHF. The DNA for the CDR3 is TGTGCCAGTATGGGCGGCAATCAGCCCCAGCATTTT.